This T cell receptor beta chain was sequenced for a study of CD8+CD57+ T cells in acquired aplastic anemia. General observations from the study: Measurement in patients showed lower diversity in CD8+CD57+ cells than in total CD4+ and CD8+ pools.

Profiles of TCR beta VDJ and CDR3 were generated from a genomic DNA template. TCRdb reprocessed the reads via MiXCR and lists one record per CDR3 protein. The sample contains approximately 21,000 distinct CDR3 sequences, 40% of which appear only once. There are many counts of this clonotype. Its target is not known. The length of the CDR3 is 17 residues. Germline CDR1 DFQATT, CDR2 SNEGSKA (reference sequence). Trimming at V came to 0 bases and at J to 3 bases, leaving 12 bases not matched to a gene. CD8+CD57+ cell expansion, shown by flow cytometry, had occurred in the patients selected for sequencing.

The sample comprised CD8+CD57+ T cells sorted from PBMCs. This sample's subset: bead-enriched CD8+CD57+ effector memory T cells from SAA patients. The J gene is TRBJ2-3, the V gene TRBV20-1; 7 bases map to TRBD1. The TCR sequence derives from a human donor with aplastic anemia. The CDR3 protein is CSARDHRQGWGTDTQYF. CDR3 DNA: TGCAGTGCTAGAGATCACAGACAGGGTTGGGGTACAGATACGCAGTATTTT.